The T cell receptor (beta chain) described here comes from a study of T cell responses to AZD1222 COVID-19 vaccine. Assay: immunoSEQ multiplex PCR; the TCRdb copy retains only in-frame clones and omits some. The sample consists of approximately 160,000 clones, 90% of them appearing once. A note on this clone: Its antigen is currently unknown.

The study, taken as a whole, reports: Increased Spike-specific TCR breadth and depth were observed after two AZD1222 doses.

The CDR3 spans 17 residues. Trimming at V came to 2 bases and at J to 4 bases, leaving 10 bases not matched to a gene. The germline V gene encodes CDR1 SGHRS and CDR2 YFSETQ. This chain links TRBV5-1 with TRBJ2-2; TRBD2 aligns across 8 bases. This receptor was taken from an adult in good health. The source was peripheral blood, collected on day 0 of AZD1222 vaccination. The CDR3 protein is CASSFSPGLGSTGELFF. Here the CDR3 DNA reads TGCGCCAGCAGCTTCTCTCCGGGACTAGGCAGCACCGGGGAGCTGTTTTTT.